One sample yielded the 21 T cell receptor beta chains listed below, sequenced in a study of graft-versus-host responses after intestinal transplantation. TCRdb's table, derived via immunoSEQ multiplex PCR, lists solely in-frame clones and lacks some. The sample lists about 110,000 clones, just over 90% seen once, with under 0.3% in the top ten. Which antigens these TCRs recognize remains unknown. The sample was unstimulated CD4+ T cells sorted from spleen or lymph node cells, taken before transplant. The receptors originated from a human donor who was the organ donor for an intestinal transplant.

This clone was seen a single time. This chain links TRBV7-2 with TRBJ2-7; 10 bases fit TRBD2. Germline-derived CDR1 and CDR2 are SGHTA and FQGNSA. J was trimmed by 2 bases and V by 4 bases; bases with no gene match: 5. The CDR3 sequence is 15 residues long. The CDR3 nucleotides read TGTGCCAGCAGCTCGGGACTAGCGTCGACCTACGAGCAGTACTTC. It codes for CASSSGLASTYEQYF.

The chain couples TRBV7-9 to TRBJ2-3; perhaps TRBD2 as D (6 bases). The CDR3 spans 16 residues. CDR1 is SEHNR and CDR2 is FQNEAQ in the germline V gene (reference sequence). The V end lost 5 bases, the J end lost 1 base, and 16 bases lay between the germline ends. The CDR3 bases are TGTGCCAGCAGCCTCAACTCGGGAGAGGGCACAGATACGCAGTATTTT. It yields the protein CASSLNSGEGTDTQYF.

The rearrangement uses TRBV18 and TRBJ2-3; TRBD2 matches at 7 bases. Germline CDR1 is KGHSH and CDR2 is LQKENI. V shed 6 bases, J shed 0 bases, and the junction held 6 bases outside the gene matches. The CDR3 loop spans 15 amino acids. In DNA form, the CDR3 reads TGTGCCAGCTCGCGTCGGGGGGAAAGCACAGATACGCAGTATTTT. The encoded protein is CASSRRGESTDTQYF.

The chain joins TRBV7-2 to TRBJ2-7; 9 bases are a match to TRBD2. V shed 2 bases, J shed 5 bases, and the junction held 4 bases outside the gene matches. The CDR3 is 14 amino acids. CDR1 and CDR2 (germline): SGHTA, FQGNSA. CDR3 sequence (DNA): TGTGCCAGCAGCTTAAGGACTAGCGTCCACGAGCAGTACTTC. This encodes CASSLRTSVHEQYF.

The chain employs TRBV11-2 and TRBJ1-2, with 9 bases aligning to TRBD1. This CDR3 has 15 amino acids. Per germline, CDR1 SGHAT and CDR2 FQNNGV. J lost 3 bases, V lost 5 bases, and 7 bases had no gene match. The CDR3: CASSQRTGADYGYTF. The CDR3 DNA reads as TGTGCCAGCAGCCAGCGGACAGGGGCGGACTATGGCTACACCTTC.

This clone was observed a single time. The V gene is TRBV30, the J gene TRBJ1-5; D gene ambiguous. Germline-derived CDR1 and CDR2 are GTSNPN and SVGIG (reference sequence). The length of the CDR3 is 15 residues. The V end lost 4 bases, the J end lost 4 bases, and 17 bases lay between the germline ends. The DNA of the CDR3 is TGTGCCTGGAATATGGAAAGGACGGTAAATCAGCCCCAGCATTTT. Protein: CAWNMERTVNQPQHF.

The rearrangement uses TRBV10-3 and TRBJ2-1, with 7 bases lining up with TRBD2. Germline CDR1 ENHRY, CDR2 SYGVKD. The CDR3 has 14 residues. After removal of 8 bases from V and 5 bases from J, the junction contained 9 bases not matched to a gene. The CDR3 bases are TGTGCCATCGGGGGGTGGGAGGGAAACAATGAGCAGTTCTTC. Its translation is CAIGGWEGNNEQFF.

This chain uses TRBV7-6 with TRBJ2-1, with TRBD2 as a possible D gene (6 bases). The germline gives CDR1 SGHVS, CDR2 FNYEAQ. The germline V and J ends were trimmed by 1 base and 12 bases, with 13 bases remaining between them. There are 13 residues in the CDR3. The CDR3 sequence: CASSLEAGSGQFF. The CDR3, as DNA: TGTGCCAGCAGCTTAGAAGCGGGCAGTGGGCAGTTCTTC.

The J gene is TRBJ2-1, the V gene TRBV6-1; D remains unclear. Trimming shortened V by 2 bases and J by 9 bases, and 5 bases separated the two germline ends. The CDR3 sequence is 11 residues long. Germline CDR1 is MNHNS and CDR2 is SASEGT. CDR3 loop: CASSEWSEQFF. The CDR3 nucleotides read TGTGCCAGCAGTGAATGGAGTGAGCAGTTCTTC.

The CDR3 protein is CASSEGILAGGGRETQYF. The CDR3 coding sequence is TGCGCCAGCAGTGAGGGGATACTAGCGGGAGGAGGAAGGGAGACCCAGTACTTC. This chain connects TRBV10-2 to TRBJ2-5; 12 bases map to TRBD2. Germline lookup yields CDR1 WSHSY and CDR2 SAAADI. The CDR3 is 18 amino acids. V was pared by 2 bases and J by 5 bases, with 12 bases of the junction left unmatched.

The chain combines TRBV20-1 with TRBJ2-7, with D uncertain. The ends were cut back, 6 bases at V and 4 bases at J, with 10 bases in the middle. This CDR3 has 11 amino acids. Germline values: CDR1 DFQATT, CDR2 SNEGSKA (reference sequence). CDR3 in amino acids: CSASVEYEQYF. In nucleotides, the CDR3 is TGCAGTGCATCGGTGGAATACGAGCAGTACTTC.

V and J are TRBV28 and TRBJ1-2; D is possibly TRBD1 (6 bases). Germline V lookup: CDR1 MDHEN, CDR2 SYDVKM. The CDR3 contains 14 residues. V was shortened by 6 bases and J by 4 bases, with 15 bases between the two germline ends. CDR3 protein: CASSLGGQTYGYTF. The CDR3 DNA is TGTGCCAGCAGCTTAGGGGGGCAGACCTATGGCTACACCTTC.

V and J are TRBV28 and TRBJ2-5; 13 positions match TRBD2. The V and J ends lost 6 bases and 5 bases, in that order; junction bases with no gene match: 18. Per the germline V gene, CDR1 is MDHEN and CDR2 is SYDVKM. The CDR3 has 19 amino acids. The CDR3 nucleotides read TGTGCCAGCAGGTCTCGGACTAGCGGGAGAAGTCCCTCCAGGGAGACCCAGTACTTC. It is translated as CASRSRTSGRSPSRETQYF.

This rearrangement joins TRBV27 to TRBJ2-5; tentatively, D is TRBD2 (6 bases). The CDR3 is 13 residues long. Germline CDR1 reads MNHEY; CDR2 reads SMNVEV (reference sequence). The ends were cut back, 6 bases at V and 5 bases at J, with 13 bases in the middle. CDR3 DNA sequence: TGTGCCAGCAGAGGGACTGCCCAGGAGACCCAGTACTTC. Protein sequence: CASRGTAQETQYF.

The chain combines TRBV28 with TRBJ1-5; 8 nucleotides match TRBD1. V dropped 3 bases and J dropped 4; count of bases not matched to a gene: 5. Germline V gene data show CDR1 as MDHEN and CDR2 as SYDVKM. The CDR3 totals 15 residues. The CDR3: CASSFTGQGNQPQHF. The CDR3 DNA reads as TGTGCCAGCAGTTTTACCGGACAGGGAAATCAGCCCCAGCATTTT.

The chain is built from TRBV19 and TRBJ1-3; D uncertain. Germline CDR1 is LNHDA and CDR2 is SQIVND (reference sequence). The CDR3 sequence is 13 residues long. Trimming took off 3 bases at V and 2 bases at J, with 5 bases between the two ends. The CDR3 region has the DNA TGTGCCAGTAGTATGAGGCCTGGAAACACCATATATTTT. Translation gives CASSMRPGNTIYF.

This sequence joins TRBV2 and TRBJ2-1, with TRBD2 identical over 9 bases. The J segment lost 0 bases and the V segment lost 0 bases, leaving 12 bases of the junction unmatched. In germline, CDR1 is SNHLY, CDR2 FYNNEI. The CDR3 sequence is 20 residues long. CDR3 region: CASSEALPRTSAHSYNEQFF. The DNA for the CDR3 is TGTGCCAGCAGTGAAGCGCTTCCCAGGACTAGCGCCCACTCCTACAATGAGCAGTTCTTC.

In its sample, this clone was seen once. The gene calls are TRBV4-2 and TRBJ1-2; 7 positions agree with TRBD1. The CDR3 consists of 14 residues. Trimming removed 2 bases from V and 2 bases from J; junction bases left unmatched: 2. The germline CDR1 and CDR2 sequences are LGHNA and YNFKEQ. CDR3 nucleotides: TGTGCCAGCAGCCAACTGGACAGGAACTATGGCTACACCTTC. Its translation: CASSQLDRNYGYTF.

The V gene is TRBV5-1, the J gene TRBJ2-7, with TRBD1 as a possible D gene (7 bases). V lost 4 bases and J lost 3, with 14 bases in between. This CDR3 is 14 amino acids long. From germline, CDR1 is SGHRS and CDR2 YFSETQ. The CDR3 DNA is TGCGCCAGCAGCCCGCGGGACAGATTCTACGAGCAGTACTTC. This codes for CASSPRDRFYEQYF.

This sequence joins TRBV5-1 and TRBJ1-1; TRBD1 is a possible D gene (5 bases). The V end was cut by 4 bases, the J end by 1 base, with 14 bases between. The germline gives CDR1 SGHRS, CDR2 YFSETQ. The CDR3 runs 15 residues. The DNA of the CDR3 is TGCGCCAGCAGCCCCTCTGGGGGAGGGAACACTGAAGCTTTCTTT. It codes for CASSPSGGGNTEAFF.

The rearrangement links TRBV7-2 to TRBJ2-7; 8 bases are shared with TRBD1. Germline CDR1 SGHTA, CDR2 FQGNSA. V trimming: 5 bases; J trimming: 6 bases; junction bases outside the gene matches: 3. This CDR3 spans 12 amino acids. This CDR3 reads CASSIQGGEQYF. The CDR3 bases are TGTGCCAGCAGCATACAGGGGGGCGAGCAGTACTTC.